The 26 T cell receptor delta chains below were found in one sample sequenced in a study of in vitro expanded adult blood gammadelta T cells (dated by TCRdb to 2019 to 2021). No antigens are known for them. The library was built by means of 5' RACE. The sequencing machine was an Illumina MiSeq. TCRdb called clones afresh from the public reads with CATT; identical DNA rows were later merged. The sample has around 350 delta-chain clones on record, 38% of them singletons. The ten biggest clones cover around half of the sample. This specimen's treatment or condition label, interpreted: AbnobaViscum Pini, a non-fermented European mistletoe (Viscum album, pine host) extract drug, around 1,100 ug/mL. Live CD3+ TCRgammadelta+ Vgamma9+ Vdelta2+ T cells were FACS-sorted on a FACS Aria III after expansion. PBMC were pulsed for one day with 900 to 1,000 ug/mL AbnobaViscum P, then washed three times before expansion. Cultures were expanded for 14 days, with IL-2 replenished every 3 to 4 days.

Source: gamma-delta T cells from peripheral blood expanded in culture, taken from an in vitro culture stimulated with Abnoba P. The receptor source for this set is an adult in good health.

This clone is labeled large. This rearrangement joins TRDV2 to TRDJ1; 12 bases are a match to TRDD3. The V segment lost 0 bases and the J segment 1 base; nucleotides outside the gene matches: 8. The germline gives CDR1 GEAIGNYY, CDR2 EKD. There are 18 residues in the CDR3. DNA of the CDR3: TGTGCCTGTGACACCATACTGGGGGATACCTCCACCACCGATAAACTCATCTTT. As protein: CACDTILGDTSTTDKLIF.

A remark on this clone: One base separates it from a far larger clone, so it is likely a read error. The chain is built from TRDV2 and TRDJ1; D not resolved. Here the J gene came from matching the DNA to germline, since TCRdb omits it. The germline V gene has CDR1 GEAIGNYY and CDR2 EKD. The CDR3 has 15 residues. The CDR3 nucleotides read TGTGCCTGTGACACCGCTTTTCCCCGCACCGTTAAACTCATCTTT. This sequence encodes CACDTAFPRTVKLIF.

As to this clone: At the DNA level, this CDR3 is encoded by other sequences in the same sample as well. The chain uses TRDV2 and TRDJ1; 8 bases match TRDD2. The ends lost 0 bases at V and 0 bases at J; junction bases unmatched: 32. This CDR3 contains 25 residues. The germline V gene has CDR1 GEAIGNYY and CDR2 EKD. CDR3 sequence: CACDTVGLPILGDVPVVRYTDKLIF. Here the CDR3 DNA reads TGTGCCTGTGACACCGTAGGCCTTCCTATTCTTGGGGATGTCCCCGTGGTAAGGTACACCGATAAACTCATCTTT.

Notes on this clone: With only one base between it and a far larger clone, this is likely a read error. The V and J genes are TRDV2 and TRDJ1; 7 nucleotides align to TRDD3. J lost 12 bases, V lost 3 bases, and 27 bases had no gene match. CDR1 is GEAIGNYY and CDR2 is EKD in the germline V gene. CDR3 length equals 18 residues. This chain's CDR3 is CACDSLGGPATTDDNIIF. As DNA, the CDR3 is TGTGCCTGTGACTCTCTGGGGGGCCCGGCTACGACCGACGATAACATCATCTTT.

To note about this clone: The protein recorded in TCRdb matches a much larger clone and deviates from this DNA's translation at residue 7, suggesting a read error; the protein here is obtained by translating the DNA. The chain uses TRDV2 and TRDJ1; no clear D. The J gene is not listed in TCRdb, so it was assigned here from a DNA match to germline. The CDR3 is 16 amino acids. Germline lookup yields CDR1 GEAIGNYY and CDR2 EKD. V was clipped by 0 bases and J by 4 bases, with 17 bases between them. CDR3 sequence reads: CACDTVRNPIRDKLIF. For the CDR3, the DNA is TGTGCCTGTGACACCGTAAGGAACCCAATCCGCGATAAACTCATCTTT.

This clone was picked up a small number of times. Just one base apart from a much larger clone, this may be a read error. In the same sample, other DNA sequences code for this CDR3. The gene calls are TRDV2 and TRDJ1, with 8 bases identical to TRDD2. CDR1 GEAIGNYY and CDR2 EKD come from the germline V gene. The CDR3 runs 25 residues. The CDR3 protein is CACDTVGLPILGDVPAVRYTDKLIF. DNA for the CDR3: TGTGCCTGTGACACCGTAGGCCTTCCTATTCTTGGGGATGTCCCCGCGGTACGGTACACTGATAAACTCATCTTT.

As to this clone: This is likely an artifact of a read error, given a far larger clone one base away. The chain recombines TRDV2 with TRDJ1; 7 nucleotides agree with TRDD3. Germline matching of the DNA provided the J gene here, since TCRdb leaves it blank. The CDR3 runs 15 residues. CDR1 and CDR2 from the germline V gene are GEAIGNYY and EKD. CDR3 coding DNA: TGTGCCTATGACACCGCCGGGATACACACCGATAAACTCATCTTT. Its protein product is CAYDTAGIHTDKLIF.

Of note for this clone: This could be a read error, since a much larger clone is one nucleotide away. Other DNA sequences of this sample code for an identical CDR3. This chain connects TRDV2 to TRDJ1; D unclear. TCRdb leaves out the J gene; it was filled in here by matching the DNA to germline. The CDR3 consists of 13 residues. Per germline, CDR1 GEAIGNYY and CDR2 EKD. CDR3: CACDLLDTDKLIF. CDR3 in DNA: TGTGCCTGTGACCTCCTCGACACTGATAAACTCATCTTT.

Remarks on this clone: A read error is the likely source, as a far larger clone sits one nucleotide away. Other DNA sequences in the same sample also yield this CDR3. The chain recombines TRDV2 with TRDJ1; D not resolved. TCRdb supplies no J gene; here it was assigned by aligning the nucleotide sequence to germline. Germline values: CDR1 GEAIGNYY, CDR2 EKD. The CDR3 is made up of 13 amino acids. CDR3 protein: CACDLLDTDKLIF. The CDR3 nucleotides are TGTGCCTGTGACCTCCTCGACACAGATAAACTCATCTTT.

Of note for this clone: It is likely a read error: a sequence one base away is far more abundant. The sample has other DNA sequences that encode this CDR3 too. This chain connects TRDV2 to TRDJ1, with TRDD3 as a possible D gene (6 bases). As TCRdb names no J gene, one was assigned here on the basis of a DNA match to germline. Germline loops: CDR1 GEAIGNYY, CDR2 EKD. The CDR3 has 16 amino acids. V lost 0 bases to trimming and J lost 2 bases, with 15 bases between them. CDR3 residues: CACDTIGLGDTDKLIF. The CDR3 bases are TGTGCCTGTGACACCATAGGACTGGGTGATACCGATAAACTCATCTTT.

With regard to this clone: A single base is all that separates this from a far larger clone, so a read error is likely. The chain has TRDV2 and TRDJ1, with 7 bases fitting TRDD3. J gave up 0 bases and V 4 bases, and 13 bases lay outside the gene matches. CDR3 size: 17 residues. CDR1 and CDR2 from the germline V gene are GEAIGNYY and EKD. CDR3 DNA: TGTGCCTGTGAAAATCTGGGGGTTACATCGTACACCGATAAACTCATCTTT. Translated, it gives CACENLGVTSYTDKLIF.

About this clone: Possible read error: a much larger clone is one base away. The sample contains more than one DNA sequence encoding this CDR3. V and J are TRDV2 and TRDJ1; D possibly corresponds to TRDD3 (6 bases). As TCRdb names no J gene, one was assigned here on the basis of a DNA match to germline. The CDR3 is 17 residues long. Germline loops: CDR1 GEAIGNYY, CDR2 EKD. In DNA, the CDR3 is TGTGCCTGTGACACCCTGGGGAACCAGGGGGACACAGATAAACTCATCTTT. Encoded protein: CACDTLGNQGDTDKLIF.

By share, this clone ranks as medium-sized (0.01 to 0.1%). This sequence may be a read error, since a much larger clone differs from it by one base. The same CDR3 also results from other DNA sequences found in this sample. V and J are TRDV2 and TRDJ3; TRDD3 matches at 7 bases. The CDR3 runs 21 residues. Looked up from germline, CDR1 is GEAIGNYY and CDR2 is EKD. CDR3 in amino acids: CACDTLLGGKNTTWDTRQMFF. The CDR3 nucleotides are TGTGCCTGTGACACCCTCCTGGGGGGCAAGAATACTACCTGGGACACTCGACAGATGTTTTTC.

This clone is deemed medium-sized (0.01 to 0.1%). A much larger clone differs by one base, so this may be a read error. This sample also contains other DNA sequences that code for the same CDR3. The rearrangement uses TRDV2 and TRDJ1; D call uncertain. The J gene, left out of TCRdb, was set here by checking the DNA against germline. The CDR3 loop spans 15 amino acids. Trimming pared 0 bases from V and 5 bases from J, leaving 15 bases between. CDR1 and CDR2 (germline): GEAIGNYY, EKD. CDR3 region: CACDTAFPRTDKLIF. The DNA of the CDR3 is TGTGCCTGTGACACCGCTTTTCCCCGCACTGATAAACTCATCTTT.

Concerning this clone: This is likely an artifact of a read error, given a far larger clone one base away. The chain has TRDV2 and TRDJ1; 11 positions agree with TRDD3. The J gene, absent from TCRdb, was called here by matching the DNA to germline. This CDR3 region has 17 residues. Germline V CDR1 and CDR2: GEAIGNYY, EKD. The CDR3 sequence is CARDTVGGYGGTDKLIF. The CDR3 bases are TGTGCCCGTGACACCGTTGGGGGATACGGAGGAACCGATAAACTCATCTTT.

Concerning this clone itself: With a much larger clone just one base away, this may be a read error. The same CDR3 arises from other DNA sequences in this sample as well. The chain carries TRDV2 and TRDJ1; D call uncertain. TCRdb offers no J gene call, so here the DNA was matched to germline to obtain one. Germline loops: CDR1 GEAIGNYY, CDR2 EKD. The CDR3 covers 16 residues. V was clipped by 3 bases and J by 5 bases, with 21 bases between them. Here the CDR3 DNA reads TGTGCCTGTGACCCGGTGGGTAGAGGAGGGACTGATAAACTCATCTTT. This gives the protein CACDPVGRGGTDKLIF.

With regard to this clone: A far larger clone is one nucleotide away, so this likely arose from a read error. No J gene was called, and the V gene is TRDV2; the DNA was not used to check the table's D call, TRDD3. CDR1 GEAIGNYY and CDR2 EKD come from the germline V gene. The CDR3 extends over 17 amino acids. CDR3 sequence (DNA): TGTGCCTGTGACACCGTTGGGGGATACGGAGGAACCGATAAACGCATCTTT. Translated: CACDTVGGYGGTDKRIF.

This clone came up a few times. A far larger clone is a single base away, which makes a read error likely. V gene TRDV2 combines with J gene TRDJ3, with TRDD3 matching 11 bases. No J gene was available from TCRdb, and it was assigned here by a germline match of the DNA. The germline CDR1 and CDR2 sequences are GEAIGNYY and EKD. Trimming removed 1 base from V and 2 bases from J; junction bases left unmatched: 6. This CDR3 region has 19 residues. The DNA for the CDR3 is TGTGCCTGTGACACAGCTGGGGGATACCGGACCTGGGACACCCGACAGATGTTTTTC. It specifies CACDTAGGYRTWDTRQMFF.

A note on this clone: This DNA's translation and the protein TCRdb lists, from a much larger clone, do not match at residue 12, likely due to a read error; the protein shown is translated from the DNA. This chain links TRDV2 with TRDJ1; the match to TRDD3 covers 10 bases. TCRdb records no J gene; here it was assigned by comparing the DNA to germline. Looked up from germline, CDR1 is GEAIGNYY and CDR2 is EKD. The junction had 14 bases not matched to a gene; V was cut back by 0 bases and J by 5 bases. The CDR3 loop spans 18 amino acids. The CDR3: CACDTLLTGGSYVDKLIF. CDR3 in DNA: TGTGCCTGTGACACCCTGCTTACTGGGGGATCGTACGTGGATAAACTCATCTTT.

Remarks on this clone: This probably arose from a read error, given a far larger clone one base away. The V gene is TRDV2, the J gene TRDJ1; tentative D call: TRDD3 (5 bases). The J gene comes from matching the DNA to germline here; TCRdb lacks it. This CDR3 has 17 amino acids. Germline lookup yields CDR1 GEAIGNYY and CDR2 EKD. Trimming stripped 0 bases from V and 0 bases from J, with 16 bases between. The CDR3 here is CACDTLRNQGDTDKLIF. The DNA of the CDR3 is TGTGCCTGTGACACCCTGAGGAACCAGGGGGACACCGATAAACTCATCTTT.

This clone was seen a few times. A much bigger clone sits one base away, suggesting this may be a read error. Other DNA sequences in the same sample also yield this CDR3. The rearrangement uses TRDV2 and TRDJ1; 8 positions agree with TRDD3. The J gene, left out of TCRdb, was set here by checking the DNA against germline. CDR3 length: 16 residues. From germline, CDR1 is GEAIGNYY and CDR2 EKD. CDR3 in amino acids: CACDTVGGLDTDKLIF. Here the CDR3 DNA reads TGTGCCTGTGACACCGTTGGGGGATTGGACACTGATAAACTCATCTTT.

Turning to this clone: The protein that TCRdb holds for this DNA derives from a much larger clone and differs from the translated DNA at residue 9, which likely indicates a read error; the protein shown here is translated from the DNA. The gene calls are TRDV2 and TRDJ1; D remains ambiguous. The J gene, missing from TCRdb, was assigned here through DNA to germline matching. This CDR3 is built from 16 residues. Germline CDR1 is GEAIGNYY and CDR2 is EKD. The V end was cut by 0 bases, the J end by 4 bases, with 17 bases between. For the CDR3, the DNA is TGTGCCTGTGACACCGTAGGGAACACAATCCGCGATAAACTCATCTTT. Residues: CACDTVGNTIRDKLIF.

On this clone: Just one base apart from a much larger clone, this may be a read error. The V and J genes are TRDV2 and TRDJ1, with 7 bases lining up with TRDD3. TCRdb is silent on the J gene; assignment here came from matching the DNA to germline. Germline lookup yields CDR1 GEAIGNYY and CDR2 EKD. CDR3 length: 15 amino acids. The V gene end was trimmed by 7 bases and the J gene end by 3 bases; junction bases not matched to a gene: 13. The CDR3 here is CACLLLGNTADKLIF. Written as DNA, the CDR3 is TGTGCCTGCCTTCTACTGGGGAATACCGCCGATAAACTCATCTTT.

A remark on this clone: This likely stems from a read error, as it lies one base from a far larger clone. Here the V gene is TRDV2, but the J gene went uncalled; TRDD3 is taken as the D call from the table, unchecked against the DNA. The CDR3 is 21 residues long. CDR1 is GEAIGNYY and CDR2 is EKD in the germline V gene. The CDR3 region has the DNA TGTGCCTGTGACACCCTCCTGGGGGGCAAGAATACTACCTGGGACACCCGACAGATGATTTTC. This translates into CACDTLLGGKNTTWDTRQMIF.

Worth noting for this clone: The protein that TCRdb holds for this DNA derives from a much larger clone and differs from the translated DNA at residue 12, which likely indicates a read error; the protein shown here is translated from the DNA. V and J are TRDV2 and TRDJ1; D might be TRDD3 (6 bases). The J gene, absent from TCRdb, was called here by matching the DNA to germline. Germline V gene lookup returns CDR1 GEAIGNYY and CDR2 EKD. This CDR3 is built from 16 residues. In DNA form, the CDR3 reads TGTGCCTGTGACACCGTGGGGGCTACGTACACCGAAAAACTCATCTTT. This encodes CACDTVGATYTEKLIF.

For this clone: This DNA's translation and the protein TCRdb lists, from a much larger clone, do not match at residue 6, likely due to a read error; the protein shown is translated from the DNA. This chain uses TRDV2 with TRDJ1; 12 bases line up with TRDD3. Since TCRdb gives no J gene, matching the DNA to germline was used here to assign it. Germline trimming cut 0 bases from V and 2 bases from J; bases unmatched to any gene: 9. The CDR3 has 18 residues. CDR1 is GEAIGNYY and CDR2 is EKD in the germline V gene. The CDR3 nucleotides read TGTGCCTGTGACACCGAGGCTGGGGGATACGCGAGGACCGATAAACTCATCTTT. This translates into CACDTEAGGYARTDKLIF.